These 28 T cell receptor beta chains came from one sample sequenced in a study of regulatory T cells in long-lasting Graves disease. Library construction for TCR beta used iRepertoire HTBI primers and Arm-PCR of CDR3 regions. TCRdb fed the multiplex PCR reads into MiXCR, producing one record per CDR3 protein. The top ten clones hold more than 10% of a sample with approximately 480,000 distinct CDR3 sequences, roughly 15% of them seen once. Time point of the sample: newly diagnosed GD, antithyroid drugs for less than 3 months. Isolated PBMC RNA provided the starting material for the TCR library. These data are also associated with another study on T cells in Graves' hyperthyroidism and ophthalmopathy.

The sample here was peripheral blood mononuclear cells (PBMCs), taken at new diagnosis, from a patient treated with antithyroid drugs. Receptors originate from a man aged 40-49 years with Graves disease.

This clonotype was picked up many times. The CDR3 region is CASRVGQANTEAFF. In nucleotides, the CDR3 is TGTGCCAGCAGGGTAGGACAAGCGAACACTGAAGCTTTCTTT. The J gene is TRBJ1-1, the V gene TRBV28; tentative D call: TRBD1 (5 bases). The V end was cut by 6 bases, the J end by 1 base, with 12 bases between. The CDR3 length is 14 residues. Germline CDR1 is MDHEN and CDR2 is SYDVKM.

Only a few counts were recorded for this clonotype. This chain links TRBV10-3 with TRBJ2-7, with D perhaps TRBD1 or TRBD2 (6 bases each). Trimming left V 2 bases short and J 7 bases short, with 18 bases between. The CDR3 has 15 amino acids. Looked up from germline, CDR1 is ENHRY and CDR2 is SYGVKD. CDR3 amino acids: CAISERVGGGGEQYF. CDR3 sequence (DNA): TGTGCCATCAGTGAGCGTGTCGGAGGGGGTGGAGAGCAGTACTTC.

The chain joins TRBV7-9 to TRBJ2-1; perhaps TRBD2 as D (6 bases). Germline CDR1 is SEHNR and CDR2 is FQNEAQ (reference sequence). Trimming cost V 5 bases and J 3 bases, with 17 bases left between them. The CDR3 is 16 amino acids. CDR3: CASSPLGGAFYNEQFF. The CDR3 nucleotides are TGTGCCAGCAGCCCATTGGGGGGAGCCTTCTACAATGAGCAGTTCTTC.

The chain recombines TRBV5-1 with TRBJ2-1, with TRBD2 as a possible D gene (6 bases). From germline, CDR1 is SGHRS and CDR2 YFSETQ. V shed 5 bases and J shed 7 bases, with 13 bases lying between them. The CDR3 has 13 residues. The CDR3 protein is CASSGGAGNEQFF. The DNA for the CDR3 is TGCGCCAGCAGTGGAGGGGCTGGTAATGAGCAGTTCTTC.

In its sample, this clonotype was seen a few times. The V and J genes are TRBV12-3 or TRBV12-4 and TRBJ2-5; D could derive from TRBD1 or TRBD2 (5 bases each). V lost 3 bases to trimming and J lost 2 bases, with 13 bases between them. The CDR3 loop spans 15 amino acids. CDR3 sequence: CASSFGGLGQETQYF. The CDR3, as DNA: TGTGCCAGCAGTTTTGGGGGTTTGGGGCAAGAGACCCAGTACTTC.

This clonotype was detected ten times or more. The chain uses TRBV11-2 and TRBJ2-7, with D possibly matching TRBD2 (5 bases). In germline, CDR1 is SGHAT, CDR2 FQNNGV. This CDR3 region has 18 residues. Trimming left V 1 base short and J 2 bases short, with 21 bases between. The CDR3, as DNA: TGTGCCAGCAGCTTAGGGGTCGGGGAAACTCGGTCGGCCTACGAGCAGTACTTC. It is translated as CASSLGVGETRSAYEQYF. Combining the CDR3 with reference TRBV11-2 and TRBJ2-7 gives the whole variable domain EAGVAQSPRYKIIEKRQSVAFWCNPISGHATLYWYQQILGQGPKLLIQFQNNGVVDDSQLPKDRFSAERLKGVDSTLKIQPAKLEDSAVYLCASSLGVGETRSAYEQYFGPGTRLTVT.

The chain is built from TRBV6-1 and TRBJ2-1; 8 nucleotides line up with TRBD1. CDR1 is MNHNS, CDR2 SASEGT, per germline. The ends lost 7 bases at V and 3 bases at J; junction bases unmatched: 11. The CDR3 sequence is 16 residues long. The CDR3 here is CASNLGQGNIYNEQFF. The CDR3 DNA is TGTGCCAGCAACCTTGGACAGGGAAACATCTACAATGAGCAGTTCTTC.

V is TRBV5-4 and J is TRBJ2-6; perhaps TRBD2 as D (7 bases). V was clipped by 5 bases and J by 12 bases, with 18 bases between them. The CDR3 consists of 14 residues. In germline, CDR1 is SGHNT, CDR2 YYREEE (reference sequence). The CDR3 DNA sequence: TGTGCCAGCAGGTCGAGGGGGGGCCAAGGCGTCCTGACTTTC. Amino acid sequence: CASRSRGGQGVLTF.

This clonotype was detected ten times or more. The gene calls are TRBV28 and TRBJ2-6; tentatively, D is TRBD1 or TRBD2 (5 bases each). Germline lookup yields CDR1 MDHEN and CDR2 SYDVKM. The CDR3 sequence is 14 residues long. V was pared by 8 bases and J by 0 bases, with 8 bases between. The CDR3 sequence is CASRDLSGANVLTF. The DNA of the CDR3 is TGTGCCAGCCGGGACCTCTCTGGGGCCAACGTCCTGACTTTC.

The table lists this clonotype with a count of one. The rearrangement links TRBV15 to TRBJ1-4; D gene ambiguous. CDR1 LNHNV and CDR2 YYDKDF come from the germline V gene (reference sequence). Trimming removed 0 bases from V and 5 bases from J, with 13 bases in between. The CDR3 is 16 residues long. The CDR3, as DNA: TGTGCCACCAGCAGAGATCTAGGGTCGGGAAATGAAAAACTGTTTTTT. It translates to CATSRDLGSGNEKLFF.

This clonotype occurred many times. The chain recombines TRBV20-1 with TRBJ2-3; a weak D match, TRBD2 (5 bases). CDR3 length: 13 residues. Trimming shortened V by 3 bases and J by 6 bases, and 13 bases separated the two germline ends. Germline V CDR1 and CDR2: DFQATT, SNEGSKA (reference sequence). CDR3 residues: CSASNPGGDTQYF. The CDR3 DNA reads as TGCAGTGCTAGTAACCCCGGCGGGGATACGCAGTATTTT.

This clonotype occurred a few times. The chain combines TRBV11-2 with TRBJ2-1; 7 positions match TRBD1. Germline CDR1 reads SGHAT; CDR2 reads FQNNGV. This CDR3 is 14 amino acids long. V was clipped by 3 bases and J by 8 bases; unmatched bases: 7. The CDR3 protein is CASSLVTGKDEQFF. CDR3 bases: TGTGCCAGCAGCTTGGTGACAGGGAAGGATGAGCAGTTCTTC.

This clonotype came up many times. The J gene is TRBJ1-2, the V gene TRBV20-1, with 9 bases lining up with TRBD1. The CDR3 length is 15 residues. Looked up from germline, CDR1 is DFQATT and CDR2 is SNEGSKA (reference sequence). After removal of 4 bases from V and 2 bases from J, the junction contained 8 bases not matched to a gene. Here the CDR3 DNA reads TGCAGTGCTACGACTCCGGGACAGGGCAACTATGGCTACACCTTC. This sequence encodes CSATTPGQGNYGYTF.

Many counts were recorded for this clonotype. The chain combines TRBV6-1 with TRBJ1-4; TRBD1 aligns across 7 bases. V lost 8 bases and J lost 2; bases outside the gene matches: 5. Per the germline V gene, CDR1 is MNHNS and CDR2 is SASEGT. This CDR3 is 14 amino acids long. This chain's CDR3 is CASGQTGTNEKLFF. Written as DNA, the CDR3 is TGTGCCAGCGGACAGACAGGGACTAATGAAAAACTGTTTTTT.

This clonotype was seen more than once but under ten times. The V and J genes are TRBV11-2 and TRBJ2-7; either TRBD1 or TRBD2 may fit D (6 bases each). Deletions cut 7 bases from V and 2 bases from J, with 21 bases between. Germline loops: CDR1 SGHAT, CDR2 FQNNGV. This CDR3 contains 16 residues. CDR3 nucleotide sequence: TGTGCCAGCACTCCCCTGAGGGGGGCGGGTACCTACGAGCAGTACTTC. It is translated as CASTPLRGAGTYEQYF.

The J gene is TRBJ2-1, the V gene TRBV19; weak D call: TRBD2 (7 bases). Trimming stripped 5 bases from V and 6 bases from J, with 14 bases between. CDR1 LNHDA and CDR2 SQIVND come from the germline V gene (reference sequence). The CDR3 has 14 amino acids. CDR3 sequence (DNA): TGTGCCAGTAGTTGGAGGGGGGGGGGCAATGAGCAGTTCTTC. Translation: CASSWRGGGNEQFF.

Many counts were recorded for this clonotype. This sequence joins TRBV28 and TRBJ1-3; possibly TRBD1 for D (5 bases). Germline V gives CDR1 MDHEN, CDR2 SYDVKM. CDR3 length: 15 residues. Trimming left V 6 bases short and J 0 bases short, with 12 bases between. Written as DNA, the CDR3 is TGTGCCAGCAGAAGCGACAGTCTCTCTGGAAACACCATATATTTT. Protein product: CASRSDSLSGNTIYF.

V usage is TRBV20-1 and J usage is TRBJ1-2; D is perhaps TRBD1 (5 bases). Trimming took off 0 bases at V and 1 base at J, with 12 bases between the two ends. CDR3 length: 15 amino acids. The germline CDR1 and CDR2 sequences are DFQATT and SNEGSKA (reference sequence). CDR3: CSARDPDKINYGYTF. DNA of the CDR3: TGCAGTGCTAGAGATCCGGACAAGATTAACTATGGCTACACCTTC.

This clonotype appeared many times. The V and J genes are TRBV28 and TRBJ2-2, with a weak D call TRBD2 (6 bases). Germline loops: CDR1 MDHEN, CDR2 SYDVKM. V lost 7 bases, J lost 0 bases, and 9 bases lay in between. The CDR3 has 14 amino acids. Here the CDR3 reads CASITGANTGELFF. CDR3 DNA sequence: TGTGCCAGCATAACGGGAGCGAACACCGGGGAGCTGTTTTTT.

DNA of the CDR3: TGTGCCAGCAGTTTTGTCTGGGCTAGCGGGTGGCGCACAGATACGCAGTATTTT. It codes for CASSFVWASGWRTDTQYF. This chain links TRBV28 with TRBJ2-3; 8 bases align to TRBD2. Losses at the gene ends were 3 bases for V and 1 base for J; bases not matched to a gene: 12. The length of the CDR3 is 18 residues. Germline V gives CDR1 MDHEN, CDR2 SYDVKM.

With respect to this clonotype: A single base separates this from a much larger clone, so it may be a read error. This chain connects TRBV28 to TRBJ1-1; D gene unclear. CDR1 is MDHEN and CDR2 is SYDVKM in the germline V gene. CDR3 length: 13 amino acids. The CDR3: CVSMGSSPTEAFF. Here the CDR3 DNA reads TGTGTCAGCATGGGCTCGTCTCCCACTGAAGCTTTCTTT.

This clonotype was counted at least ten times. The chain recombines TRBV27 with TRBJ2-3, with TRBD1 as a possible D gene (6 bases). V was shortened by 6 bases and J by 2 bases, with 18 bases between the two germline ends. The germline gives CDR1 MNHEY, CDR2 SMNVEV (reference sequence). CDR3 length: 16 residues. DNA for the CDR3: TGTGCCAGCAGCTCGATTACGGACAGATCCACAGATACGCAGTATTTT. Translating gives CASSSITDRSTDTQYF.

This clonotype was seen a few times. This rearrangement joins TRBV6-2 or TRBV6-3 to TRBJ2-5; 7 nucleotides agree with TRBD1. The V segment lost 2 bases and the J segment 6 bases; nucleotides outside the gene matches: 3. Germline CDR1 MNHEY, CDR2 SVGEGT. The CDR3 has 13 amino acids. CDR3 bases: TGTGCCAGCAGTTACGACAGGGAACAGACCCAGTACTTC. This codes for CASSYDREQTQYF.

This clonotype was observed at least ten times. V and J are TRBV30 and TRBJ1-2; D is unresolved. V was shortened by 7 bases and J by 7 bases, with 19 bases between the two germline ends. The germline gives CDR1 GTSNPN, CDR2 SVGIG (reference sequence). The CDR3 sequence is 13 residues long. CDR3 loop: CASEAMTAFGYTF. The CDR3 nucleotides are TGTGCCTCAGAGGCGATGACCGCTTTTGGCTACACCTTC.

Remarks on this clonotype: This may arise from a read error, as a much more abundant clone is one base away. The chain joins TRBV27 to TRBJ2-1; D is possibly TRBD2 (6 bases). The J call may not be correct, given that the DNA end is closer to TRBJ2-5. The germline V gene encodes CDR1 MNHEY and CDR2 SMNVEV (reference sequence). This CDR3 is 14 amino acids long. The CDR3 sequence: CASSDSSVEETQYF. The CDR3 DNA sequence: TGTGCCAGCAGTGACTCTAGCGTGGAAGAGACCCAGTACTTC.

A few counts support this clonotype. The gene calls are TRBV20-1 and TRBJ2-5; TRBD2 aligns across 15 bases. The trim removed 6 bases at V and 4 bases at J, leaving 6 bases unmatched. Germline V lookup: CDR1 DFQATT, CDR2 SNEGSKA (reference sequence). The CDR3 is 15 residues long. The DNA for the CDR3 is TGCAGTGCAGGACTAGCGGGAGGGAGGGGAGAGACCCAGTACTTC. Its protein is CSAGLAGGRGETQYF.

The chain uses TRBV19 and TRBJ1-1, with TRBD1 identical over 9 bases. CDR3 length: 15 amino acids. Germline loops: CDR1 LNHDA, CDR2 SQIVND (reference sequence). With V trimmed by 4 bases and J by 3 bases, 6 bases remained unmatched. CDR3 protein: CASSNRDRVHTEAFF. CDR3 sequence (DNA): TGTGCCAGTAGTAACCGGGACAGGGTACACACTGAAGCTTTCTTT.

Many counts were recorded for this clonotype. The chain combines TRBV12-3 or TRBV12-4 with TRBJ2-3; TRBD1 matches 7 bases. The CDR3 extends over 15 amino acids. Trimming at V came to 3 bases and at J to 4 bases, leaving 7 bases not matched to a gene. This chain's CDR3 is CASSFDSRGSDTQYF. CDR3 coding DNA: TGTGCCAGCAGTTTCGACTCCAGGGGGTCAGATACGCAGTATTTT.